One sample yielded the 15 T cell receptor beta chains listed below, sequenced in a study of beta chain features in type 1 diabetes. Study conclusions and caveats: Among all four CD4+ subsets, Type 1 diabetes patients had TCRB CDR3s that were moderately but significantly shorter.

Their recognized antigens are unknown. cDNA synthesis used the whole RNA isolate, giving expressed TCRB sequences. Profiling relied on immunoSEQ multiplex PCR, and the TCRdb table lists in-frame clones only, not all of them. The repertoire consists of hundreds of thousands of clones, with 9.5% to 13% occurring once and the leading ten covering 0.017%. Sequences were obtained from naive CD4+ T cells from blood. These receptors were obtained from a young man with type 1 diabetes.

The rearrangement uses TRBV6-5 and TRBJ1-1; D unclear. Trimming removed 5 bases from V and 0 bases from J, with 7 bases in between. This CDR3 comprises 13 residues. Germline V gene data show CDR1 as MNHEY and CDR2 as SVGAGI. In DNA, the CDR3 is TGTGCCAGCAGTCTACTTTTGAACACTGAAGCTTTCTTT. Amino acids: CASSLLLNTEAFF.

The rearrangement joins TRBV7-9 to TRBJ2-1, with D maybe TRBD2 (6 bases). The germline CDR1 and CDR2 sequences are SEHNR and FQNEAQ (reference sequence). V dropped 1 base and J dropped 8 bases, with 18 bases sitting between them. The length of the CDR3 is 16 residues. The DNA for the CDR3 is TGTGCCAGCAGCTTAGGCCCGGGTCAAGCGGGCGATGAGCAGTTCTTC. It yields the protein CASSLGPGQAGDEQFF.

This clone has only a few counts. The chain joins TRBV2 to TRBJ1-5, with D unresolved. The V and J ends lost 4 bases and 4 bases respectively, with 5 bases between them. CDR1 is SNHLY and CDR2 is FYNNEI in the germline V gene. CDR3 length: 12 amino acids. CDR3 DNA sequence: TGTGCCAGCAGTGGGCAGAATCAGCCCCAGCATTTT. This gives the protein CASSGQNQPQHF.

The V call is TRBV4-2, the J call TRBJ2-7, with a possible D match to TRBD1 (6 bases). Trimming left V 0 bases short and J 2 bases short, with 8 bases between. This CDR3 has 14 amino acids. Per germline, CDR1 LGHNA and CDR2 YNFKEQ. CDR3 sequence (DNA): TGTGCCAGCAGCCAAGAGGCAGGGGCCTACGAGCAGTACTTC. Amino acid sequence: CASSQEAGAYEQYF.

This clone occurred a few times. The CDR3 spells CASSLRDRSYGYTF. CDR3 nucleotide sequence: TGTGCCAGCAGCCTAAGGGACAGGAGCTATGGCTACACCTTC. The genes are TRBV5-4 and TRBJ1-2; 8 nucleotides align to TRBD1. Trimming removed 4 bases from V and 4 bases from J; junction bases left unmatched: 6. The CDR3 sequence is 14 residues long. Germline V CDR1 and CDR2: SGHNT, YYREEE (reference sequence).

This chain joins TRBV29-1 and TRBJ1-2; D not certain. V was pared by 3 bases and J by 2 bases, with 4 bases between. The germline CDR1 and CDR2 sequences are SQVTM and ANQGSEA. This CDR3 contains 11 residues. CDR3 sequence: CSVDKNYGYTF. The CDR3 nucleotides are TGCAGCGTTGATAAAAACTATGGCTACACCTTC.

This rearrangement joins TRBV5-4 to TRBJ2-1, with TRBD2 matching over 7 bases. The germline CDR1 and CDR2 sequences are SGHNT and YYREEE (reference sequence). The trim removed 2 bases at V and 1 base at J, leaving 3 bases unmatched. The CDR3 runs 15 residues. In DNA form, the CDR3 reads TGTGCCAGCAGCTTTAGCGGGTATTCCTACAATGAGCAGTTCTTC. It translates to CASSFSGYSYNEQFF.

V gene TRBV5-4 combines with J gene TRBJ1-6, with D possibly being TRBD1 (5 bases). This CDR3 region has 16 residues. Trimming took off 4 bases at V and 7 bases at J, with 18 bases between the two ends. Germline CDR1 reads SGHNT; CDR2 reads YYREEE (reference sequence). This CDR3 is CASSTNRKNQNSPLHF. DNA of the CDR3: TGTGCCAGCAGCACGAACAGGAAGAACCAGAATTCACCCCTCCACTTT. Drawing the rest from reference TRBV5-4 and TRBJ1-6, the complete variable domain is ETGVTQSPTHLIKTRGQQVTLRCSSQSGHNTVSWYQQALGQGPQFIFQYYREEENGRGNFPPRFSGLQFPNYSSELNVNALELDDSALYLCASSTNRKNQNSPLHFGNGTRLTVT.

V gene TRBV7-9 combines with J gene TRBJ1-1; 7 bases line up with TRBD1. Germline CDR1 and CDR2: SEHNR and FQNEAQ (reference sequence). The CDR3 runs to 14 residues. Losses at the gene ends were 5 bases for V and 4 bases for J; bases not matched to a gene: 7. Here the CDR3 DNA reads TGTGCCAGCAGCGAGACAGGGTTCGGCACTGAAGCTTTCTTT. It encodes CASSETGFGTEAFF.

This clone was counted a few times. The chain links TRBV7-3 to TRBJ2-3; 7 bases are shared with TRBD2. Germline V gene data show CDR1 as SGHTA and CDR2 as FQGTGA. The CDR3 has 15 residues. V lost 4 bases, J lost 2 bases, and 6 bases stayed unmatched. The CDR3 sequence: CASSSTSAPTDTQYF. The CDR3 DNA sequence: TGTGCCAGCAGCTCAACTAGCGCGCCCACAGATACGCAGTATTTT.

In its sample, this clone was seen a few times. This chain's CDR3 is CASSIGQKETQYF. In nucleotides, the CDR3 is TGTGCCAGTAGTATCGGACAGAAAGAGACCCAGTACTTC. The chain links TRBV19 to TRBJ2-5; D might be TRBD1 (6 bases). CDR3 length equals 13 residues. The V gene's germline CDR1 is LNHDA and CDR2 SQIVND (reference sequence). V lost 3 bases and J lost 3, with 8 bases in between.

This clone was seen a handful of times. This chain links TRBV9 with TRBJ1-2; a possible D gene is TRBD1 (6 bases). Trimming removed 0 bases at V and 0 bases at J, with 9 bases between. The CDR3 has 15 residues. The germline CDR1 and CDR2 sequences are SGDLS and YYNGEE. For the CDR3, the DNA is TGTGCCAGCAGCGTAGAAGGGACAACTAACTATGGCTACACCTTC. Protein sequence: CASSVEGTTNYGYTF.

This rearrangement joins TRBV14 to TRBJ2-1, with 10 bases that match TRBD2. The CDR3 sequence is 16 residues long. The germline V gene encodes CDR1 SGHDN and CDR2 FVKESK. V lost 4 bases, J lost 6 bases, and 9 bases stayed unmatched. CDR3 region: CASSLSGTSAVNEQFF. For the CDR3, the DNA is TGTGCCAGCAGCCTATCCGGGACTAGCGCCGTCAATGAGCAGTTCTTC.

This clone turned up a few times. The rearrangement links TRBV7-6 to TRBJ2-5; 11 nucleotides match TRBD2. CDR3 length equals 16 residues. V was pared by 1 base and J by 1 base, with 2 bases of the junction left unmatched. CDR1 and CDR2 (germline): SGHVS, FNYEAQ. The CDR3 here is CASSLGLAGGQETQYF. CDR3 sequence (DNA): TGTGCCAGCAGCTTAGGGCTAGCGGGGGGCCAAGAGACCCAGTACTTC.

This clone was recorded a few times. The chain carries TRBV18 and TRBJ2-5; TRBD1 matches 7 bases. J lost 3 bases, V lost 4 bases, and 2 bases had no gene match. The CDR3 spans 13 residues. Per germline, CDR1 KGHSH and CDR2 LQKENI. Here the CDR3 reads CASSQDREETQYF. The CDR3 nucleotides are TGTGCCAGCTCACAAGACAGGGAAGAGACCCAGTACTTC.